This T cell receptor beta chain was profiled in a study of T cell changes during pregnancy in multiple sclerosis. Clones were read by immunoSEQ multiplex PCR, and TCRdb kept only the in-frame ones, dropping some. The data contain tens of thousands of clones, approximately 92% of them singletons. V dropped 0 bases and J dropped 4 bases, with 13 bases sitting between them. Germline V gives CDR1 LGHNA, CDR2 YNFKEQ. The CDR3 has 16 residues. This receptor was obtained from a female donor with multiple sclerosis, enrolled in a pregnancy study. The chain carries TRBV4-2 and TRBJ2-1, with D possibly being TRBD2 (5 bases). The input for sequencing was CD4+ T cells from peripheral blood mononuclear cells, taken in the third trimester of pregnancy. In nucleotides, the CDR3 is TGTGCCAGCAGCCAAGACTCCGAGCGGTGGTACAATGAGCAGTTCTTC. This sequence encodes CASSQDSERWYNEQFF.